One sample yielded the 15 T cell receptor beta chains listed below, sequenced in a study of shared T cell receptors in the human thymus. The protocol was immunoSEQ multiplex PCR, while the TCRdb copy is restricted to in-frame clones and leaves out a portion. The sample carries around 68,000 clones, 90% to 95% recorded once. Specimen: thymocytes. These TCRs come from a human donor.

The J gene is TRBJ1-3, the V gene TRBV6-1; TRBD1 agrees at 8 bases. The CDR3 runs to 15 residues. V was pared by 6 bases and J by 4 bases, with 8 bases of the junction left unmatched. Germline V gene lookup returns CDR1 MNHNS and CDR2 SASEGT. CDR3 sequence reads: CASSRAGGWGNTIYF. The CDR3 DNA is TGTGCCAGCAGCCGGGCAGGGGGCTGGGGAAACACCATATATTTT.

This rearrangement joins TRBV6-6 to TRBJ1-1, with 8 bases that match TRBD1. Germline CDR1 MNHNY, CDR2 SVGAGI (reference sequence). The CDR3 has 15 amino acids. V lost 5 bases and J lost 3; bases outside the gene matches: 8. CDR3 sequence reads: CASSLTQGVDTEAFF. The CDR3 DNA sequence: TGTGCCAGCAGTCTAACACAGGGGGTCGACACTGAAGCTTTCTTT.

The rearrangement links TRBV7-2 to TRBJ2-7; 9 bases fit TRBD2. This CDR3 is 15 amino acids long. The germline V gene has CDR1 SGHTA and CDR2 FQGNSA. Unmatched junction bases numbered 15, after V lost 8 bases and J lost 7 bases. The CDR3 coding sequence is TGTGCCAGCCACGCGGGGGGGGCCTTTTTAGGTGAGCAGTACTTC. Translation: CASHAGGAFLGEQYF.

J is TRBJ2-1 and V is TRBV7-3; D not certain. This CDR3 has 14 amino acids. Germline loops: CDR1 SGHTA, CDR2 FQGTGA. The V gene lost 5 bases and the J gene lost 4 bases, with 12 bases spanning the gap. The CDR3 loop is CASSIGIWYNEQFF. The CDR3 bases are TGTGCCAGCAGCATAGGGATTTGGTACAATGAGCAGTTCTTC. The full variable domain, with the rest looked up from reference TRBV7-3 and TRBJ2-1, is GAGVSQTPSNKVTEKGKYVELRCDPISGHTALYWYRQSLGQGPEFLIYFQGTGAADDSGLPNDRFFAVRPEGSVSTLKIQRTERGDSAVYLCASSIGIWYNEQFFGPGTRLTVL.

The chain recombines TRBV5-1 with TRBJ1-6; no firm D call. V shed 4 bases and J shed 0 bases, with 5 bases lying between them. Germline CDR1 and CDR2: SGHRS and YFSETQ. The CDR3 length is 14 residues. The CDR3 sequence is CASSRDSYNSPLHF. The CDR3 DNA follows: TGCGCCAGCAGCCGTGACTCCTATAATTCACCCCTCCACTTT.

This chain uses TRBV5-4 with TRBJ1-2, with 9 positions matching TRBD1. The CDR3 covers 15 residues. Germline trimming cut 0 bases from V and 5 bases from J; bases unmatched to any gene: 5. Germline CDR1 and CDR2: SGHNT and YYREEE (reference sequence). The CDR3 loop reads CASSLGQGEGYGYTF. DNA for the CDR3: TGTGCCAGCAGCTTGGGACAGGGGGAAGGGTATGGCTACACCTTC.

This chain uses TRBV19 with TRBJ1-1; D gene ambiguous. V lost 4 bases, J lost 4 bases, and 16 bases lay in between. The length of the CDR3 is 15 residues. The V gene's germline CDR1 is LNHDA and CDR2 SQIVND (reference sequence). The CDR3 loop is CASSTTSSGSTEAFF. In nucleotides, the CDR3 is TGTGCCAGTAGTACCACCTCGTCGGGCTCCACTGAAGCTTTCTTT.

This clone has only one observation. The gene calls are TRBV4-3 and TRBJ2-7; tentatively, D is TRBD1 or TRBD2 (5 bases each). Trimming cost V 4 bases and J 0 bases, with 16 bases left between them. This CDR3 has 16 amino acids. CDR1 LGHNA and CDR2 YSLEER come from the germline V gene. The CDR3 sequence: CASSPRGQGDSYEQYF. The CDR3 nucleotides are TGCGCCAGCAGCCCCCGAGGCCAGGGAGACTCCTACGAGCAGTACTTC.

CDR3 DNA: TGCGCCAGCAGCCTTCGGACTGCCCCGGACACTGAAGCTTTCTTT. Its protein product is CASSLRTAPDTEAFF. The chain uses TRBV5-1 and TRBJ1-1; no reliable D call. The CDR3 covers 15 residues. The germline CDR1 and CDR2 sequences are SGHRS and YFSETQ. V shed 4 bases and J shed 3 bases, with 16 bases lying between them.

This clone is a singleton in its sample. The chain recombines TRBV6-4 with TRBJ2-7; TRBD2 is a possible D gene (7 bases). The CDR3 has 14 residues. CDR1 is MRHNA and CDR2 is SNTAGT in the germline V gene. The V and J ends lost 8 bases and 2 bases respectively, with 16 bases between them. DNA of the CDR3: TGTGCCAGCTCGCCCGGGGGGCAGCCCTACGAGCAGTACTTC. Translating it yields CASSPGGQPYEQYF.

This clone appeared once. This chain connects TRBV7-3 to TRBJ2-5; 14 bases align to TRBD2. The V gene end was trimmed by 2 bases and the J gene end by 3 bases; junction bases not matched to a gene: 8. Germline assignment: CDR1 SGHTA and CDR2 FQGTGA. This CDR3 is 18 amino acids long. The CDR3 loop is CASSLGLAGGPPEETQYF. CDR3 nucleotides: TGTGCCAGCAGCTTAGGACTAGCGGGGGGCCCCCCCGAAGAGACCCAGTACTTC.

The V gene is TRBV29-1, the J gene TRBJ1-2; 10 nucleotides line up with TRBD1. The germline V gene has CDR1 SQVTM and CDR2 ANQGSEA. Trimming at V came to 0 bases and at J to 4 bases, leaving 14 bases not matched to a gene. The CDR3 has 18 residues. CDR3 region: CSVEDRGTGEYVSYGYTF. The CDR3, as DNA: TGCAGCGTTGAAGATCGTGGGACAGGGGAGTATGTTAGCTATGGCTACACCTTC.

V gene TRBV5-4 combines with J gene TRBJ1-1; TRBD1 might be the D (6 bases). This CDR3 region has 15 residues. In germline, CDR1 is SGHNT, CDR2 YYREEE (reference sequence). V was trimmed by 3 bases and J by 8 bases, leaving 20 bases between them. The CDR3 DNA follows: TGTGCCAGCAGCTATCCGGGACACAGGACTTCAGAAGCTTTCTTT. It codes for CASSYPGHRTSEAFF.

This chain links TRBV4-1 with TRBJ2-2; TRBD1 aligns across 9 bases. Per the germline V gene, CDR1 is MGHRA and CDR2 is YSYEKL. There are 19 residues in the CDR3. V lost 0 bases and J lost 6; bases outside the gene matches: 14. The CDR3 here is CASSQEGTGKMQEPGELFF. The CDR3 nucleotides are TGCGCCAGCAGCCAAGAAGGGACAGGGAAAATGCAGGAACCCGGGGAGCTGTTTTTT.

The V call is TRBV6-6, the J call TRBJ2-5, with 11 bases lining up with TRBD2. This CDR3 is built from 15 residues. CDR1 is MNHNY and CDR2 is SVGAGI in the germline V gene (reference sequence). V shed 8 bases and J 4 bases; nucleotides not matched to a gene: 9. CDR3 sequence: CASGLGLAARETQYF. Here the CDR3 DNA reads TGTGCCAGCGGTTTGGGACTAGCGGCCAGAGAGACCCAGTACTTC.